The clone carrying this T cell receptor (beta chain) was seen many times. Using RNA transcripts, the TCR beta CDR3 regions were amplified. First-round RT-PCR used HTBI primers; second-round multiplex PCR followed. Each CDR3 protein gets one entry after TCRdb re-called the multiplex PCR reads with MiXCR. Of 57,000 or so distinct CDR3 sequences in the sample, around 50% were seen once. Germline CDR1 reads MRHNA; CDR2 reads SNTAGT. V was trimmed by 3 bases and J by 3 bases, leaving 5 bases between them. CDR3 length: 13 residues. This sample stems from a study of Graves' ophthalmopathy and Graves' hyperthyroidism.

The TCR comes from an adult woman with Graves' ophthalmopathy. The chain couples TRBV6-4 to TRBJ2-2; TRBD1 might be the D (5 bases). Sequenced: peripheral blood. CDR3: CASSEGDTGELFF. Written as DNA, the CDR3 is TGTGCCAGCAGTGAAGGGGACACCGGGGAGCTGTTTTTT.